One T cell receptor beta chain is described in this entry. TCRdb's table, derived via immunoSEQ multiplex PCR, lists solely in-frame clones and lacks some. The sample has roughly 200,000 clones; around 86% are singletons. The data were taken from a study of blood T cell repertoires in COVID-19. Study context: Collection of acute and convalescent COVID-19 samples took place in the United States, Italy and Spain.

Cohorts were determined from participant-reported clinical history. The receptor was isolated from a woman aged 40 to 49 with acute COVID-19. Sequenced material: PBMCs or T cells enriched from blood (not recorded which).

As DNA, the CDR3 is TGCGCCAGCAGCCAAGAGATAGGGGGAGGGAATCGCGAGCAGTACTTC. It specifies CASSQEIGGGNREQYF. V is TRBV4-1 and J is TRBJ2-7; the D gene is possibly TRBD2 (7 bases). Germline values: CDR1 MGHRA, CDR2 YSYEKL. The V end lost 0 bases, the J end lost 6 bases, and 18 bases lay between the germline ends. CDR3 length: 16 amino acids.